This T cell receptor (beta chain) emerged from a study of beta chain features in type 1 diabetes. General study results and limits: Sampled from patients, naive, central memory and Treg TCRB repertoires appeared more similar than those sampled from healthy donors. Significant though moderate, a shortening of TCRB CDR3s appeared in all four CD4+ subsets of Type 1 diabetes patients.

This CDR3 is 16 amino acids long. V was trimmed by 1 base and J by 0 bases, leaving 12 bases between them. CDR1 and CDR2 from the germline V gene are SGHRS and YFSETQ. On this clone: Antigen specificity is unknown.

cDNA synthesis used the whole RNA isolate, giving expressed TCRB sequences. Repertoires were generated with immunoSEQ multiplex PCR, while TCRdb's copy carries only in-frame clones and drops some. The table records around 160,000 clones, roughly 59% of them present only once. The rearrangement joins TRBV5-1 to TRBJ2-3; tentatively, D is TRBD2 (5 bases). This receptor was identified in a man aged 25 to 40 with type 1 diabetes. Sequencing used naive CD4+ T cells from blood. CDR3 coding DNA: TGCGCCAGCAGCTTGTCTAGCTCCTCTAGCACAGATACGCAGTATTTT. This gives the protein CASSLSSSSSTDTQYF.